These 3 T cell receptor beta chains were all obtained from the same sample, sequenced in a study of blood T cell repertoires in COVID-19. Generated by immunoSEQ multiplex PCR, the TCRdb table keeps only in-frame clones and is missing some. The sample includes about 400,000 clones, 70% to 90% of them seen just once. The sequenced sample was PBMCs or T cells enriched from blood (not recorded which). These receptors all come from a woman in her forties with acute COVID-19.

The CDR3 DNA sequence: TGCGCCAGCAGCCAACACAGGGGGCCGGATGAAAAACTGTTTTTT. It translates to CASSQHRGPDEKLFF. The V and J genes are TRBV4-1 and TRBJ1-4, with 9 nucleotides matching TRBD1. This CDR3 spans 15 amino acids. V lost 2 bases to trimming and J lost 6 bases; unmatched junction nucleotides: 4. CDR1 MGHRA and CDR2 YSYEKL come from the germline V gene.

This clone was counted a single time. This chain connects TRBV10-3 to TRBJ1-2; no firm D call. Trimming removed 3 bases from V and 5 bases from J, with 10 bases in between. In germline, CDR1 is ENHRY, CDR2 SYGVKD. The CDR3 is 13 residues long. The CDR3 DNA follows: TGTGCCATCAGTGACGGTCTCGAGTATGGCTACACCTTC. It codes for CAISDGLEYGYTF.

This clone turned up a few times. The chain is built from TRBV19 and TRBJ1-4; possible D gene TRBD1, 5 bases. CDR3 size: 16 residues. Between the trimmed V and J ends, which lost 7 bases and 2 bases, there was a span of 17 bases. From germline, CDR1 is LNHDA and CDR2 SQIVND (reference sequence). The CDR3 loop is CASMAGELATNEKLFF. The CDR3 nucleotides are TGTGCCAGTATGGCGGGGGAACTCGCGACTAATGAAAAACTGTTTTTT.